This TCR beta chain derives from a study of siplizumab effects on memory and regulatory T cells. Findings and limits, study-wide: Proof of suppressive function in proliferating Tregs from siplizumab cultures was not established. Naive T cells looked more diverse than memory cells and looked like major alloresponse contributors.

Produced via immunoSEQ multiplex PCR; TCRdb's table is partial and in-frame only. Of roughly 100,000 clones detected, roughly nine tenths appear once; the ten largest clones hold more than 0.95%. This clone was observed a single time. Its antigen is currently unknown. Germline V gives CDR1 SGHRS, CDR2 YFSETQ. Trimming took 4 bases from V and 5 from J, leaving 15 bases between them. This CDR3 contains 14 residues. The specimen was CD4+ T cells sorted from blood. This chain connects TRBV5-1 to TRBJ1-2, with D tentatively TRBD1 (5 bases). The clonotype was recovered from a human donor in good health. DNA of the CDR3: TGCGCCAGCAGCAGGGAGCATGGGACTTATGGCTACACCTTC. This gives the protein CASSREHGTYGYTF.